These 19 T cell receptor beta chains originate from one sample sequenced in a study of blood T cell repertoires in COVID-19. TCRdb's copy holds only in-frame clones and misses some; the assay was immunoSEQ multiplex PCR. The sample yields 40,000 or so clones, around 86% seen once. The sequencing sample was made of peripheral blood. Every receptor here comes from a man aged 55-75 years with active COVID-19.

V usage is TRBV4-1 and J usage is TRBJ2-7, with TRBD1 matching over 8 bases. Per the germline V gene, CDR1 is MGHRA and CDR2 is YSYEKL. This CDR3 is built from 14 residues. Losses at the gene ends were 0 bases for V and 2 bases for J; bases not matched to a gene: 0. DNA for the CDR3: TGCGCCAGCAGCCAAGACAGGGGGCCCTACGAGCAGTACTTC. It translates to CASSQDRGPYEQYF.

The genes are TRBV5-1 and TRBJ1-1, with D possibly TRBD1 on 6 matching bases. Germline loops: CDR1 SGHRS, CDR2 YFSETQ. Trimming shortened V by 4 bases and J by 6 bases, and 19 bases separated the two germline ends. The CDR3 contains 15 residues. The DNA for the CDR3 is TGCGCCAGCAGCGGGTCCACAGGGCAGGGTGCTGAAGCTTTCTTT. As protein: CASSGSTGQGAEAFF.

The chain is built from TRBV6-5 and TRBJ2-7; D perhaps matches TRBD1 (5 bases). The germline V gene has CDR1 MNHEY and CDR2 SVGAGI. The CDR3 runs 16 residues. The V and J ends lost 0 bases and 2 bases respectively, with 14 bases between them. CDR3 loop: CASSYSVTVRAYEQYF. DNA of the CDR3: TGTGCCAGCAGTTACTCGGTGACAGTGCGTGCCTACGAGCAGTACTTC.

This chain uses TRBV6-2 or TRBV6-3 with TRBJ2-4; 7 positions match TRBD2. Losses at the gene ends were 2 bases for V and 7 bases for J; bases not matched to a gene: 5. Germline-derived CDR1 and CDR2 are MNHEY and SVGEGT. CDR3 length: 14 residues. The CDR3 spells CASSYGLGGNIQYF. The CDR3 coding sequence is TGTGCCAGCAGTTACGGACTAGGCGGGAACATTCAGTACTTC.

The J gene is TRBJ1-2, the V gene TRBV2; D might be TRBD1 (5 bases). The germline V gene encodes CDR1 SNHLY and CDR2 FYNNEI. The ends were cut back, 5 bases at V and 6 bases at J, with 13 bases in the middle. The CDR3 consists of 13 residues. CDR3 sequence (DNA): TGTGCCAGCAGTTCTGACAGTCCCGATGGCTACACCTTC. Protein: CASSSDSPDGYTF.

The chain has TRBV4-1 and TRBJ2-1; 8 nucleotides agree with TRBD2. J lost 2 bases, V lost 4 bases, and 4 bases had no gene match. The germline CDR1 and CDR2 sequences are MGHRA and YSYEKL. This CDR3 is 15 amino acids long. The CDR3: CASSPTSGAYNEQFF. CDR3 DNA sequence: TGCGCCAGCAGCCCTACTAGCGGAGCCTACAATGAGCAGTTCTTC.

The chain has TRBV9 and TRBJ2-7; maybe TRBD2 (5 bases). The CDR3 runs to 17 residues. CDR1 is SGDLS, CDR2 YYNGEE, per germline. Trimming left V 4 bases short and J 0 bases short, with 20 bases between. This CDR3 reads CASSLGSDGATSYEQYF. In nucleotides, the CDR3 is TGTGCCAGCAGCCTCGGTAGCGATGGTGCCACCTCCTACGAGCAGTACTTC.

The chain combines TRBV3-1 (or the pseudogene TRBV3-2) with TRBJ2-5, with unresolved D. The CDR3 is 15 amino acids. Trimming left V 4 bases short and J 3 bases short, with 15 bases between. In germline, CDR1 is LGHDT, CDR2 YNNKEL (reference sequence). CDR3 region: CASSLKKRLKETQYF. For the CDR3, the DNA is TGTGCCAGCAGCCTTAAGAAGCGTCTGAAAGAGACCCAGTACTTC.

V and J are TRBV9 and TRBJ1-1; 10 positions agree with TRBD1. Germline assignment: CDR1 SGDLS and CDR2 YYNGEE. This CDR3 spans 15 amino acids. The V gene end was trimmed by 0 bases and the J gene end by 7 bases; junction bases not matched to a gene: 6. Here the CDR3 DNA reads TGTGCCAGCAGCGTAGCTCCCGACAGGGGGCGTGAAGCTTTCTTT. Translating gives CASSVAPDRGREAFF.

The J gene is TRBJ2-7, the V gene TRBV27, with D maybe TRBD2 (6 bases). This CDR3 is 14 amino acids long. V shed 0 bases and J shed 0 bases, with 6 bases lying between them. Germline CDR1 is MNHEY and CDR2 is SMNVEV (reference sequence). CDR3 nucleotide sequence: TGTGCCAGCAGTTTATCGGGAGGCTCCTACGAGCAGTACTTC. This codes for CASSLSGGSYEQYF.

The V gene is TRBV10-3, the J gene TRBJ2-7; TRBD2 is a possible D gene (6 bases). The CDR3 contains 20 residues. V was shortened by 3 bases and J by 3 bases, with 30 bases between the two germline ends. Germline CDR1 ENHRY, CDR2 SYGVKD. CDR3 in DNA: TGTGCCATCAGTGATACGAGGGGAACTAGCAGACACCCCGGTGGCTACGAGCAGTACTTC. Translating gives CAISDTRGTSRHPGGYEQYF.

The chain carries TRBV6-1 and TRBJ2-1; 10 nucleotides agree with TRBD2. This CDR3 has 17 residues. In germline, CDR1 is MNHNS, CDR2 SASEGT. Trimming at V came to 0 bases and at J to 7 bases, leaving 9 bases not matched to a gene. The CDR3 DNA sequence: TGTGCCAGCAGTGAAGCTCCCGGACTAGCGGCTCGGAATGAGCAGTTCTTC. Protein sequence: CASSEAPGLAARNEQFF.

The V gene is TRBV28, the J gene TRBJ1-2; no clear D. Per germline, CDR1 MDHEN and CDR2 SYDVKM. Trimming pared 2 bases from V and 8 bases from J, leaving 15 bases between. The CDR3 length is 14 residues. The CDR3 nucleotides read TGTGCCAGCAGTTTAAACGGTTTAACGAGCGGCTACACCTTC. Translation gives CASSLNGLTSGYTF.

The rearrangement uses TRBV29-1 and TRBJ2-7; D ambiguous. CDR1 is SQVTM, CDR2 ANQGSEA, per germline. The CDR3 length is 12 residues. The germline V and J ends were trimmed by 7 bases and 0 bases, with 10 bases remaining between them. CDR3: CSATSDSYEQYF. The CDR3 nucleotides read TGCAGCGCGACAAGCGACTCCTACGAGCAGTACTTC.

V and J are TRBV3-1 (or the pseudogene TRBV3-2) and TRBJ1-5, with TRBD1 identical over 11 bases. J gave up 10 bases and V 0 bases, and 8 bases lay outside the gene matches. CDR3 length equals 16 residues. The germline V gene encodes CDR1 LGHDT and CDR2 YNNKEL (reference sequence). CDR3 sequence reads: CASSQEGQGAIFPQHF. The CDR3 region has the DNA TGTGCCAGCAGCCAAGAAGGACAGGGGGCGATTTTCCCCCAGCATTTT.

The chain has TRBV5-5 and TRBJ1-2; no firm D call. Germline loops: CDR1 SGHKS, CDR2 YYEKEE (reference sequence). The CDR3 is 14 residues long. V was cut by 0 bases and J by 1 base, with 7 bases left in between. This chain's CDR3 is CASSLVSDNYGYTF. In DNA form, the CDR3 reads TGTGCCAGCAGCTTGGTCAGTGATAACTATGGCTACACCTTC.

This rearrangement joins TRBV27 to TRBJ2-1; 8 bases match TRBD2. The germline V gene has CDR1 MNHEY and CDR2 SMNVEV (reference sequence). This CDR3 spans 16 amino acids. V was pared by 1 base and J by 3 bases, with 5 bases of the junction left unmatched. The CDR3 spells CASSLFGGVVYNEQFF. Here the CDR3 DNA reads TGTGCCAGCAGTTTATTCGGGGGGGTTGTCTACAATGAGCAGTTCTTC.

This chain connects TRBV10-3 to TRBJ2-5, with D tentatively TRBD2 (6 bases). The V and J ends lost 2 bases and 2 bases respectively, with 9 bases between them. CDR3 length: 14 residues. CDR1 is ENHRY, CDR2 SYGVKD, per germline. CDR3 nucleotide sequence: TGTGCCATCAGTGAGGCGGGGCAGCAAGAGACCCAGTACTTC. Amino acids: CAISEAGQQETQYF.

About this clone itself: Relative to the germline gene, one junction end is altered; a read error may explain this. This sequence joins TRBV12-3 or TRBV12-4 and TRBJ2-5, with D possibly being TRBD2 (5 bases). The CDR3 has 13 amino acids. CDR3 in amino acids: CASSAAEGEAQYF. CDR3 in DNA: TGTGCCAGCAGCGCTGCCGAGGGAGAGGCCCAGTACTTC.